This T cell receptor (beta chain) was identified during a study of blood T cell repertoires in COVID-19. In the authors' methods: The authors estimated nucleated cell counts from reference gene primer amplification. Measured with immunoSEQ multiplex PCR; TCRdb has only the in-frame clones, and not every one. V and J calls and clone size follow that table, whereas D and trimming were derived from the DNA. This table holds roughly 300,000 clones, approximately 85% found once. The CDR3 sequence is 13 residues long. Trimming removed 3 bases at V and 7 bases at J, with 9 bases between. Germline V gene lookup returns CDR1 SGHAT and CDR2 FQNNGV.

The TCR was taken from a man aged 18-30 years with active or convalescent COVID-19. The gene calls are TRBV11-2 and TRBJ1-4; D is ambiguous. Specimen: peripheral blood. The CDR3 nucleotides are TGTGCCAGCAGCTTGTCGGGGAGTGAAAAACTGTTTTTT. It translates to CASSLSGSEKLFF.